The TCR beta chain under discussion was sequenced for a study of T cells in Graves' hyperthyroidism and ophthalmopathy. Whole-study results and caveats: Blood shared most expanded thyroid clonotypes above 0.001. The model's output predicted ophthalmopathy at a median of about 5.9 months prior to onset.

This clonotype was detected only a few times. Antigen unknown. This CDR3 spans 13 amino acids. CDR1 and CDR2 (germline): MDHEN, SYDVKM. Amplification targeted TCR beta CDR3 regions from RNA transcripts. Researchers ran a first-round RT-PCR on the TCR CDR3 using the HTBI primer set. TCRdb redid the calling of the multiplex PCR reads with MiXCR, one entry per CDR3 protein. The sample has approximately 410,000 distinct CDR3 sequences; roughly an eighth are singletons. The V call is TRBV28, the J call TRBJ2-1; maybe TRBD1 (5 bases). The DNA matches TRBJ2-7 better at its end, which makes the J call doubtful. Material for sequencing was blood. The origin of this receptor is a woman in her late teens or twenties with Graves' hyperthyroidism. The CDR3 protein is CASSFLTVREQYF. The DNA for the CDR3 is TGTGCCAGCAGTTTTCTGACAGTACGTGAGCAGTACTTC.